This passage covers 14 T cell receptor beta chains from one sample sequenced in a study of T cells in pancreatic ductal adenocarcinoma. Assay: immunoSEQ multiplex PCR; the TCRdb copy retains only in-frame clones and omits some. The sample has around 15,000 clones; roughly 89% are singletons. Surgery without prior neoadjuvant therapy was the treatment of the selected pancreatic ductal adenocarcinoma patients. The sample taken for sequencing was PBMCs. The receptors come from a human donor with pancreatic ductal adenocarcinoma.

The V gene is TRBV12-1, the J gene TRBJ2-1; TRBD1, the D gene given by the table, was not confirmed from the DNA. TRBV12-1 is flagged as a pseudogene. The CDR3 contains 16 residues. This CDR3 reads CASINLGQGSRSEQFF. The CDR3 DNA follows: TGTGCCAGCATCAACCTGGGACAGGGGTCGCGGAGTGAGCAGTTCTTC.

The rearrangement links TRBV4-1 to TRBJ2-7; no reliable D call. From germline, CDR1 is MGHRA and CDR2 YSYEKL. The CDR3 is 13 amino acids. The ends were cut back, 4 bases at V and 6 bases at J, with 13 bases in the middle. CDR3 bases: TGCGCCAGCAGCCGGCCCTCGACCTCCGAGCAGTACTTC. As protein: CASSRPSTSEQYF.

The chain has TRBV7-9 and TRBJ2-7; 10 nucleotides line up with TRBD2. The CDR3 length is 14 residues. V dropped 4 bases and J dropped 7; count of bases not matched to a gene: 7. CDR1 is SEHNR, CDR2 FQNEAQ, per germline (reference sequence). DNA for the CDR3: TGTGCCAGCAGCTCTAGCGGGGGTAGAGAAGAGCAGTACTTC. Its protein product is CASSSSGGREEQYF.

This chain joins TRBV28 and TRBJ1-4; unclear D gene. Trimming stripped 10 bases from V and 10 bases from J, with 19 bases between. Germline CDR1 MDHEN, CDR2 SYDVKM. The CDR3 totals 13 residues. CDR3 bases: TGTGCCATCGAAACCACCCGGGATGGAAAACTGTTTTTT. This sequence encodes CAIETTRDGKLFF.

This chain links TRBV5-5 with TRBJ1-2, with 11 positions matching TRBD1. Germline CDR1 is SGHKS and CDR2 is YYEKEE (reference sequence). The CDR3 loop spans 15 amino acids. V trimming: 4 bases; J trimming: 6 bases; junction bases outside the gene matches: 8. The CDR3 DNA reads TGTGCCAGCAGCGTACTCGGACAGGGGGCTCATGGCTACACCTTC. This translates into CASSVLGQGAHGYTF.

The genes are TRBV30 and TRBJ1-6; no clear D gene. V shed 3 bases and J shed 0 bases, with 9 bases lying between them. The CDR3 is 15 residues long. From germline, CDR1 is GTSNPN and CDR2 SVGIG (reference sequence). CDR3 sequence reads: CAWSIGSSYNSPLHF. Here the CDR3 DNA reads TGTGCCTGGAGCATAGGGAGCTCCTATAATTCACCCCTCCACTTT.

V and J are TRBV27 and TRBJ2-1; 9 bases are a match to TRBD1. The V and J ends lost 6 bases and 6 bases, in that order; junction bases with no gene match: 6. The CDR3 consists of 14 residues. The germline V gene has CDR1 MNHEY and CDR2 SMNVEV (reference sequence). The CDR3 sequence: CASRTGGAINEQFF. The CDR3 DNA is TGTGCCAGCAGAACAGGGGGCGCCATCAATGAGCAGTTCTTC.

In its sample, this clone was seen once. The chain has TRBV18 and TRBJ2-6; TRBD1 aligns across 8 bases. The CDR3 is made up of 16 amino acids. Per germline, CDR1 KGHSH and CDR2 LQKENI. Unmatched junction bases numbered 6, after V lost 2 bases and J lost 6 bases. CDR3 in DNA: TGTGCCAGCTCACCAAGACGACAGGGGTTGGCCAACGTCCTGACTTTC. Translated: CASSPRRQGLANVLTF. Supplemented by reference TRBV18 and TRBJ2-6, the full variable domain reads NAGVMQNPRHLVRRRGQEARLRCSPMKGHSHVYWYRQLPEEGLKFMVYLQKENIIDESGMPKERFSAEFPKEGPSILRIQQVVRGDSAAYFCASSPRRQGLANVLTFGAGSRLTVL.

The CDR3 region has the DNA TGCAGCGTTGGGTCCTGGATCCAACGGTACGAGCAGTACTTC. This codes for CSVGSWIQRYEQYF. The V call is TRBV29-1, the J call TRBJ2-7; D gene uncertain. This CDR3 spans 14 amino acids. Germline CDR1 and CDR2: SQVTM and ANQGSEA. The V and J ends lost 4 bases and 4 bases respectively, with 17 bases between them.

The V call is TRBV6-5, the J call TRBJ2-7; D may be TRBD1 (6 bases). V lost 0 bases to trimming and J lost 5 bases, with 11 bases between them. The germline CDR1 and CDR2 sequences are MNHEY and SVGAGI. The CDR3 is 14 amino acids. The CDR3 nucleotides read TGTGCCAGCAGTTACTCGGGGTGGGGGCACGAGCAGTACTTC. It translates to CASSYSGWGHEQYF.

The genes are TRBV27 and TRBJ1-5; TRBD1 matches 10 bases. CDR3 size: 16 residues. V lost 5 bases and J lost 9; bases outside the gene matches: 13. Germline-derived CDR1 and CDR2 are MNHEY and SMNVEV (reference sequence). The CDR3 here is CASSPGTGAYRGPQHF. Written as DNA, the CDR3 is TGTGCCAGCAGTCCGGGGACAGGGGCCTACCGCGGGCCCCAGCATTTT.

The chain couples TRBV19 to TRBJ1-6; 10 positions match TRBD1. CDR1 is LNHDA and CDR2 is SQIVND in the germline V gene (reference sequence). CDR3 size: 16 residues. The ends lost 6 bases at V and 8 bases at J; junction bases unmatched: 10. The CDR3 is CASSPRDRGWYSPLHF. The DNA for the CDR3 is TGTGCCAGTAGCCCCCGGGACAGGGGTTGGTATTCACCCCTCCACTTT. Full variable domain (outside the CDR3, taken from reference TRBV19 and TRBJ1-6): DGGITQSPKYLFRKEGQNVTLSCEQNLNHDAMYWYRQDPGQGLRLIYYSQIVNDFQKGDIAEGYSVSREKKESFPLTVTSAQKNPTAFYLCASSPRDRGWYSPLHFGNGTRLTVT.

This clone was detected a few times. The chain links TRBV19 to TRBJ1-6, with 8 bases fitting TRBD1. V lost 3 bases and J lost 7; bases outside the gene matches: 11. This CDR3 region has 17 residues. Looked up from germline, CDR1 is LNHDA and CDR2 is SQIVND (reference sequence). The CDR3 DNA is TGTGCCAGTAGTATTCGGGGACAGGTTATCAAGAATTCACCCCTCCACTTT. The encoded protein is CASSIRGQVIKNSPLHF. Full variable domain (rest looked up from reference TRBV19 and TRBJ1-6): DGGITQSPKYLFRKEGQNVTLSCEQNLNHDAMYWYRQDPGQGLRLIYYSQIVNDFQKGDIAEGYSVSREKKESFPLTVTSAQKNPTAFYLCASSIRGQVIKNSPLHFGNGTRLTVT.

The chain employs TRBV28 and TRBJ1-2; D possibly corresponds to TRBD1 (5 bases). The V and J ends lost 8 bases and 4 bases respectively, with 20 bases between them. The CDR3 is 15 residues long. The germline CDR1 and CDR2 sequences are MDHEN and SYDVKM. CDR3 amino acids: CASLPQGRRVYGYTF. The DNA for the CDR3 is TGTGCCAGCCTCCCCCAGGGACGGCGGGTCTATGGCTACACCTTC.